Following are 18 T cell receptor beta chains from one sample sequenced in a study of cytomegalovirus exposure and HLA in healthy donors. Primers included in the PCR were 60 Vbeta and 13 Jbeta primers. Method: immunoSEQ multiplex PCR; TCRdb's copy keeps in-frame clones and lacks some. This table holds over 150,000 clones, roughly 84% found once. Sequenced sample: PBMCs. These receptors were obtained from a boy between 2 and 15 years old in good health and CMV-seronegative.

This clone has just a few counts. V and J are TRBV7-6 and TRBJ2-7, with TRBD1 matching 11 bases. CDR3 length equals 15 residues. Per germline, CDR1 SGHVS and CDR2 FNYEAQ. J lost 2 bases, V lost 1 base, and 1 base had no gene match. CDR3 protein: CASSLEGQGAYEQYF. The CDR3 coding sequence is TGTGCCAGCAGCTTAGAGGGACAGGGGGCCTACGAGCAGTACTTC.

This clone appeared a few times. J is TRBJ1-4 and V is TRBV23-1; D is ambiguous. TRBV23-1 is known as an ORF, though its function is uncertain. Trimming took off 0 bases at V and 8 bases at J, with 13 bases between the two ends. CDR3 size: 15 residues. The DNA for the CDR3 is TGCGCCAGCAGTCAATCACGGGGAAAGGGCGAAAAACTGTTTTTT. Translation: CASSQSRGKGEKLFF.

The chain couples TRBV6-1 to TRBJ2-3, with 7 nucleotides matching TRBD2. The J segment lost 4 bases and the V segment lost 1 base, leaving 5 bases of the junction unmatched. This CDR3 contains 15 residues. CDR1 is MNHNS, CDR2 SASEGT, per germline. The CDR3 region is CASSEVWEGSDTQYF. In DNA form, the CDR3 reads TGTGCCAGCAGTGAAGTGTGGGAGGGCTCAGATACGCAGTATTTT.

The V call is TRBV6-5, the J call TRBJ1-1; 8 positions match TRBD1. Per germline, CDR1 MNHEY and CDR2 SVGAGI. The CDR3 is made up of 15 amino acids. V shed 2 bases and J 1 base; nucleotides not matched to a gene: 3. The CDR3 reads CASSYGDRGNTEAFF. The CDR3 nucleotides are TGTGCCAGCAGTTACGGCGACAGGGGGAACACTGAAGCTTTCTTT.

CDR3 protein: CASSLASTGANTGELFF. CDR3 DNA: TGTGCCAGCAGCTTAGCTTCGACGGGGGCGAACACCGGGGAGCTGTTTTTT. The chain is built from TRBV7-2 and TRBJ2-2, with a possible D match to TRBD2 (6 bases). CDR1 and CDR2 (germline): SGHTA, FQGNSA. V gave up 0 bases and J gave up 0 bases, with 11 bases separating them. CDR3 length: 17 amino acids.

The rearrangement uses TRBV5-6 and TRBJ1-2; 7 positions match TRBD1. Germline CDR1 reads SGHDT; CDR2 reads YYEEEE. V shed 2 bases and J 4 bases; nucleotides not matched to a gene: 5. CDR3 length: 14 amino acids. CDR3 loop: CASSLRQGSYGYTF. DNA for the CDR3: TGTGCCAGCAGCTTAAGACAGGGCAGCTATGGCTACACCTTC.

In its sample, this clone was seen once. This chain connects TRBV4-3 to TRBJ1-1; D is possibly TRBD1 (6 bases). The CDR3 totals 15 residues. The ends were cut back, 1 base at V and 4 bases at J, with 13 bases in the middle. CDR1 is LGHNA and CDR2 is YSLEER in the germline V gene. CDR3 sequence reads: CASSQVPTGSTEAFF. CDR3 bases: TGCGCCAGCAGCCAAGTTCCTACAGGGAGCACTGAAGCTTTCTTT.

Written as DNA, the CDR3 is TGTGCCAGTAGTAGGAGTAGCGGGAGAATTGATGAGCAGTTCTTC. Its translation: CASSRSSGRIDEQFF. The V and J genes are TRBV19 and TRBJ2-1; TRBD2 aligns across 9 bases. After removal of 4 bases from V and 8 bases from J, the junction contained 9 bases not matched to a gene. CDR1 is LNHDA, CDR2 SQIVND, per germline (reference sequence). This CDR3 is 15 amino acids long.

The chain links TRBV10-3 to TRBJ1-2; 8 bases agree with TRBD1. Trimming at V came to 6 bases and at J to 0 bases, leaving 6 bases not matched to a gene. Germline CDR1 ENHRY, CDR2 SYGVKD. CDR3 length: 15 amino acids. The CDR3 bases are TGTGCCATCAGATCAGACAGGGGTACTAACTATGGCTACACCTTC. Its protein is CAIRSDRGTNYGYTF.

The rearrangement uses TRBV4-1 and TRBJ2-7; tentatively, D is TRBD2 (6 bases). The CDR3 extends over 16 amino acids. V lost 0 bases and J 0 bases, leaving 12 bases between the germline ends. CDR1 is MGHRA, CDR2 YSYEKL, per germline. CDR3 region: CASSQDWGVGSYEQYF. CDR3 bases: TGCGCCAGCAGCCAAGATTGGGGGGTCGGCTCCTACGAGCAGTACTTC.

The chain uses TRBV5-6 and TRBJ2-1; 12 nucleotides line up with TRBD2. V was clipped by 7 bases and J by 8 bases; unmatched bases: 10. This CDR3 has 15 residues. Germline CDR1 SGHDT, CDR2 YYEEEE. The CDR3: CASVLAGGPWDEQFF. The CDR3 coding sequence is TGTGCCAGCGTTCTAGCGGGAGGGCCTTGGGATGAGCAGTTCTTC.

Only a few counts were recorded for this clone. The chain recombines TRBV2 with TRBJ2-1; D possibly corresponds to TRBD2 (6 bases). The CDR3 extends over 15 amino acids. Trimming took 6 bases from V and 2 from J, leaving 14 bases between them. Germline loops: CDR1 SNHLY, CDR2 FYNNEI. The CDR3 loop reads CASSPRGTTYNEQFF. The CDR3 DNA sequence: TGTGCCAGCAGCCCCCGGGGGACCACCTACAATGAGCAGTTCTTC.

This chain links TRBV11-2 with TRBJ1-3; D not resolved. V was clipped by 5 bases and J by 2 bases, with 22 bases between them. Germline assignment: CDR1 SGHAT and CDR2 FQNNGV. The CDR3 is 18 residues long. The CDR3 reads CASSRPAPGLNAGNTIYF. DNA of the CDR3: TGTGCCAGCAGCCGTCCGGCCCCCGGGTTGAATGCTGGAAACACCATATATTTT.

The J gene is TRBJ2-1, the V gene TRBV27; D uncertain. The CDR3 contains 12 residues. CDR1 MNHEY and CDR2 SMNVEV come from the germline V gene (reference sequence). V was clipped by 5 bases and J by 5 bases, with 7 bases between them. CDR3 sequence reads: CASSPPDNEQFF. Written as DNA, the CDR3 is TGTGCCAGCAGTCCGCCAGACAATGAGCAGTTCTTC.

This chain uses TRBV14 with TRBJ2-1, with D unclear. From germline, CDR1 is SGHDN and CDR2 FVKESK. Trimming left V 1 base short and J 4 bases short, with 14 bases between. This CDR3 is 16 amino acids long. The CDR3 loop reads CASSQAPAVPYNEQFF. The CDR3 bases are TGTGCCAGCAGCCAAGCCCCCGCGGTTCCTTACAATGAGCAGTTCTTC.

The V call is TRBV6-6, the J call TRBJ2-3; a weak D match, TRBD1 (6 bases). The V end was cut by 4 bases, the J end by 4 bases, with 12 bases between. Germline CDR1 and CDR2: MNHNY and SVGAGI (reference sequence). The CDR3 is 14 amino acids. The chain's CDR3 is CASSSATGSDTQYF. The DNA for the CDR3 is TGTGCCAGCAGTTCCGCGACAGGATCAGATACGCAGTATTTT.

The chain recombines TRBV7-9 with TRBJ2-1; 12 bases align to TRBD1. The CDR3 totals 15 residues. Germline CDR1 is SEHNR and CDR2 is FQNEAQ (reference sequence). The junction had 3 bases not matched to a gene; V was cut back by 4 bases and J by 5 bases. CDR3 nucleotide sequence: TGTGCCAGCAGCTGGGGACAGGGGGCGCACAATGAGCAGTTCTTC. Protein: CASSWGQGAHNEQFF.

The chain is built from TRBV9 and TRBJ1-1; D unresolved. Germline CDR1 is SGDLS and CDR2 is YYNGEE. The CDR3 sequence is 14 residues long. V was pared by 1 base and J by 6 bases, with 13 bases between. The CDR3 sequence is CASSVRGQMAEAFF. For the CDR3, the DNA is TGTGCCAGCAGCGTAAGAGGGCAAATGGCTGAAGCTTTCTTT.